This is a list of T cell receptor beta chains from one sample in a study of CD8 T cells in ankylosing spondylitis. A single record per CDR3 protein comes from TCRdb applying MiXCR to the 5' RACE reads. The data contain just over 150,000 distinct CDR3 sequences, 15% to 20% of them singletons. The sample comprised blood, either unsorted or a sorted T cell fraction (not recorded which). These receptors were collected from a male donor with ankylosing spondylitis or in good health (not recorded which). Each CDR3 is given with its conserved first and last residue. The D gene is left open where the match is weak. Expanded clones are given a class, and other clones once, few, many or no size at all.

cdr3_aa cdr3_nt j_call clone_size v_call cdr3_length d_call
CSVERDRGLETQYF TGCAGCGTCGAGCGCGACAGGGGTCTCGAGACCCAGTACTTC TRBJ2-5 . TRBV29-1 14 TRBD1
CASSLAVIAGEDTQYF TGCGCCAGCAGCTTGGCCGTGATAGCGGGAGAAGATACGCAGTATTTT TRBJ2-3 many TRBV5-1 16 TRBD2
CAISERDRGETAFF TGTGCCATCAGTGAGCGCGACAGGGGAGAGACCGCTTTCTTT TRBJ1-1 many TRBV10-3 14 TRBD1
CASSLYGATNEKLFF TGTGCCAGCAGCCTATACGGAGCGACTAATGAAAAACTGTTTTTT TRBJ1-4 . TRBV12-3/TRBV12-4 15 .
CASSGDGYEQYF TGTGCCAGCAGCGGGGACGGATACGAGCAGTACTTC TRBJ2-7 few TRBV7-9 12 .
CASSLDESRGLYGYTF TGTGCCAGCAGTTTGGATGAAAGCAGGGGACTCTATGGCTACACCTTC TRBJ1-2 . TRBV28 16 .
CASRGLAGGYNEQFF TGTGCCAGCAGGGGCCTAGCGGGAGGGTACAATGAGCAGTTCTTC TRBJ2-1 . TRBV6-5 15 TRBD2
CARSERITSRDTQYF TGTGCCAGAAGCGAAAGAATAACCAGCAGGGATACGCAGTATTTT TRBJ2-3 . TRBV5-3 15 .
CSVGAAGQETQYF TGCAGCGTTGGTGCCGCCGGACAAGAGACCCAGTACTTC TRBJ2-5 . TRBV29-1 13 .
CASTGDGYEQYF TGTGCCAGCACAGGGGACGGCTACGAGCAGTACTTC TRBJ2-7 many TRBV27 12 .
CCARGGPFPMDNTEAFF TGCTGTGCTAGAGGCGGTCCATTCCCGATGGATAACACTGAAGCTTTCTTT TRBJ1-1 . TRBV20-1 17 .
CSVGRDRANTIYF TGCAGCGTTGGCCGCGACAGGGCTAACACCATATATTTT TRBJ1-3 . TRBV29-1 13 TRBD1
CSAKPASGEETQYF TGCAGTGCCAAACCCGCTAGCGGAGAAGAGACCCAGTACTTC TRBJ2-5 many TRBV20-1 14 TRBD2